This T cell receptor (beta chain) was profiled in a study of CXCR3-negative and CXCR3-positive naive CD8 T cells. General observations from the study: The study found more hydrophobic TRB CDR3s in CXCR3-positive naive cells than in CXCR3-negative naive cells.

In the case of this clonotype: Its specificity is not known.

CD8+ T cell subsets were each sorted in triplicate, over 250,000 cells apiece. Germline-derived CDR1 and CDR2 are SGHNT and YYREEE (reference sequence). The CDR3 covers 14 residues. 5' RACE that incorporated UMI labels was used to prepare the TRB cDNA libraries. TCRdb reprocessed the 5' RACE reads, with one entry per CDR3 protein and no DNA. Its clone listing holds under 90,000 distinct CDR3 sequences. The V and J genes are TRBV5-4 and TRBJ2-3. Sequenced sample: naive CXCR3+ CD8+ T cells from blood. Subset here: CD45RO-CCR7+CD27+CD95- naive CD8+ T cells expressing CXCR3 (TNR3+). This clonotype was obtained from a human donor in good health. Some clones in this sample may be carry-over from other donors' samples. CDR3 protein: CASLSVGSTDTQYF.